Presented here are 23 T cell receptor beta chains from one specimen sequenced in a study of T cells in Graves' hyperthyroidism and ophthalmopathy. What was amplified from RNA transcripts were TCR beta CDR3 regions. Using the HTBI primer set, a first-round RT-PCR was run on the TCR CDR3. TCRdb re-called the multiplex PCR reads through MiXCR, storing one row per CDR3 protein. This sample has roughly 500,000 distinct CDR3 sequences; about 45% occur once, and the top ten carry about 43%. The specimen was peripheral blood or thyroid tissue (not recorded which). Receptor source: an adult woman with Graves' disease, either hyperthyroidism or ophthalmopathy (not recorded which).

A few counts support this clonotype. The chain joins TRBV25-1 to TRBJ1-6; 10 nucleotides line up with TRBD1. Germline CDR1 MGHDK, CDR2 SYGVNS. Trimming cost V 4 bases and J 8 bases; bases outside gene matches: 5. This CDR3 comprises 15 residues. CDR3 nucleotides: TGTGCCAGCAGTGCCATGACAGGGGGCGATTCACCCCTCCACTTT. It is translated as CASSAMTGGDSPLHF.

This clonotype has just a few counts. The chain links TRBV2 to TRBJ1-4; unclear D gene. Germline-derived CDR1 and CDR2 are SNHLY and FYNNEI. V was cut by 4 bases and J by 8 bases, with 5 bases left in between. This CDR3 comprises 11 residues. CDR3 sequence: CASSVWEKLFF. The CDR3 DNA reads TGTGCCAGCAGTGTCTGGGAAAAACTGTTTTTT.

J is TRBJ1-6 and V is TRBV20-1, with TRBD1 identical over 7 bases. CDR3 length: 16 residues. V shed 6 bases and J 7 bases; nucleotides not matched to a gene: 15. CDR1 and CDR2 (germline): DFQATT, SNEGSKA (reference sequence). The CDR3 sequence is CSARGGVVGQNSPLHF. CDR3 in DNA: TGCAGTGCCAGGGGGGGGGTGGTAGGGCAGAATTCACCCCTCCACTTT.

This clonotype was seen only a few times. The junction departs from the called germline gene at one end, perhaps through a read error. The rearrangement uses TRBV29-1 and TRBJ2-7; D is possibly TRBD1 (6 bases). The CDR3 contains 14 residues. CDR1 and CDR2 (germline): SQVTM, ANQGSEA. The CDR3 sequence is CSVEGGFAPYEQYF. CDR3 bases: TGCAGCGTAGAAGGGGGATTTGCCCCCTACGAGCAGTACTTC.

This clonotype was recorded a few times. V is TRBV27 and J is TRBJ1-5; 10 bases align to TRBD1. This CDR3 has 17 amino acids. V was clipped by 1 base and J by 6 bases; unmatched bases: 9. CDR1 is MNHEY and CDR2 is SMNVEV in the germline V gene (reference sequence). The CDR3 region has the DNA TGTGCCAGCAGTTTATGGGGAGGACAGGGGGATTTTCAGCCCCAGCATTTT. As protein: CASSLWGGQGDFQPQHF.

Only a few counts were recorded for this clonotype. J is TRBJ1-1 and V is TRBV25-1; unclear D gene. Trimming cost V 5 bases and J 8 bases, with 15 bases left between them. Germline V CDR1 and CDR2: MGHDK, SYGVNS. CDR3 length equals 13 residues. The chain's CDR3 is CASSITAVGEAFF. The CDR3 DNA is TGTGCCAGCAGTATAACAGCGGTAGGGGAAGCTTTCTTT.

The V and J genes are TRBV25-1 and TRBJ1-2; D remains unclear. V was pared by 8 bases and J by 5 bases, with 21 bases between. Germline loops: CDR1 MGHDK, CDR2 SYGVNS. This CDR3 is built from 15 residues. CDR3 DNA: TGTGCCAGCTCACGTGGACTGAACCAAGCTTATGGCTACACCTTC. Encoded protein: CASSRGLNQAYGYTF.

In its sample, this clonotype was seen a few times. The chain is built from TRBV25-1 and TRBJ1-1; D is possibly TRBD1 (6 bases). Trimming removed 3 bases at V and 11 bases at J, with 10 bases between. The length of the CDR3 is 11 residues. Germline values: CDR1 MGHDK, CDR2 SYGVNS. The CDR3: CASSDGQLAFF. CDR3 DNA: TGTGCCAGCAGTGACGGACAGCTCGCTTTCTTT.

CDR3 sequence reads: CSVDVMREETQYF. The CDR3 DNA follows: TGCAGCGTTGATGTAATGAGAGAAGAGACCCAGTACTTC. This chain links TRBV29-1 with TRBJ2-5; D is ambiguous. Germline V lookup: CDR1 SQVTM, CDR2 ANQGSEA. CDR3 length: 13 residues. V shed 3 bases and J shed 3 bases, with 11 bases lying between them.

Many counts were recorded for this clonotype. The V and J genes are TRBV6-6 and TRBJ2-6; 7 positions match TRBD1. The CDR3 loop spans 18 amino acids. Germline V gene data show CDR1 as MNHNY and CDR2 as SVGAGI (reference sequence). The ends lost 7 bases at V and 0 bases at J; junction bases unmatched: 12. As DNA, the CDR3 is TGTGCCAGCAAACTCCGGGACAGCACCCTCTCTGGGGCCAACGTCCTGACTTTC. Residues: CASKLRDSTLSGANVLTF.

This rearrangement joins TRBV6-2 or TRBV6-3 to TRBJ1-5; D uncertain. Germline loops: CDR1 MNHEY, CDR2 SVGEGT. The CDR3 spans 13 residues. With 5 bases removed from V and 5 bases from J, the gap between germline ends came to 10 bases. The CDR3 sequence: CASSPLTYQPQHF. CDR3 bases: TGTGCCAGCAGTCCCCTCACCTATCAGCCCCAGCATTTT.

This chain connects TRBV11-1 to TRBJ1-2; D not certain. In germline, CDR1 is SGHAT, CDR2 FQDESV (reference sequence). The CDR3 has 14 amino acids. Trimming stripped 4 bases from V and 6 bases from J, with 15 bases between. CDR3 protein: CASSSDRTGNGYTF. CDR3 coding DNA: TGTGCCAGCAGCTCCGACCGGACTGGTAATGGCTACACCTTC.

The J gene is TRBJ1-4, the V gene TRBV5-5; TRBD1 might be the D (5 bases). This CDR3 comprises 11 residues. The germline V gene encodes CDR1 SGHKS and CDR2 YYEKEE (reference sequence). V was clipped by 0 bases and J by 13 bases, with 7 bases between them. Here the CDR3 reads CASSLGGTLFF. In nucleotides, the CDR3 is TGTGCCAGCAGCTTGGGGGGGACACTGTTTTTT.

As regards this clonotype: Mismatch with germline at one junction end may stem from a read error. This chain connects TRBV6-5 to TRBJ2-5, with D possibly being TRBD2 (6 bases). Germline V gene data show CDR1 as MNHEY and CDR2 as SVGAGI. CDR3 size: 16 residues. CDR3: CAISYSLGTSQETQYF. CDR3 coding DNA: TGTGCCATCAGTTACTCTCTCGGGACTTCACAAGAGACCCAGTACTTC.

At least ten counts were recorded for this clonotype. The V call is TRBV4-1, the J call TRBJ1-2; D is perhaps TRBD1 (5 bases). Deletions cut 3 bases from V and 8 bases from J, with 22 bases between. CDR3 length: 16 amino acids. Germline-derived CDR1 and CDR2 are MGHRA and YSYEKL. This chain's CDR3 is CASSHPIPQGREGYTF. The CDR3, as DNA: TGCGCCAGCAGCCATCCCATACCCCAGGGACGGGAAGGCTACACCTTC.

This clonotype was recorded many times. The gene calls are TRBV7-9 and TRBJ2-5; D is unclear. This CDR3 has 13 residues. With 5 bases removed from V and 3 bases from J, the gap between germline ends came to 10 bases. The germline V gene encodes CDR1 SEHNR and CDR2 FQNEAQ (reference sequence). CDR3 sequence reads: CASSHPKEETQYF. CDR3 coding DNA: TGTGCCAGCAGCCATCCGAAAGAAGAGACCCAGTACTTC.

The table lists this clonotype with many counts. The chain has TRBV2 and TRBJ1-2; possible D gene TRBD1, 6 bases. The CDR3 contains 13 residues. The V end lost 4 bases, the J end lost 5 bases, and 11 bases lay between the germline ends. Germline V gene lookup returns CDR1 SNHLY and CDR2 FYNNEI. CDR3 DNA sequence: TGTGCCAGCAGTGGGGACAACTTATATGGCTACACCTTC. This sequence encodes CASSGDNLYGYTF.

The rearrangement links TRBV27 to TRBJ1-2; 7 nucleotides line up with TRBD1. The V gene's germline CDR1 is MNHEY and CDR2 SMNVEV (reference sequence). The CDR3 is made up of 16 amino acids. The trim removed 2 bases at V and 0 bases at J, leaving 6 bases unmatched. In DNA, the CDR3 is TGTGCCAGCAGTTTACCCCGGGACAGAACTAACTATGGCTACACCTTC. It codes for CASSLPRDRTNYGYTF.

This clonotype was counted between two and nine times. This sequence joins TRBV9 and TRBJ1-2; unclear D gene. Trimming shortened V by 3 bases and J by 2 bases, and 14 bases separated the two germline ends. The CDR3 contains 15 residues. CDR1 and CDR2 from the germline V gene are SGDLS and YYNGEE. CDR3 nucleotide sequence: TGTGCCAGCAGCGATGGCGGACGACCGAACTATGGCTACACCTTC. Translation gives CASSDGGRPNYGYTF.

This chain uses TRBV2 with TRBJ1-3, with D perhaps TRBD1 (6 bases). This CDR3 has 15 residues. The germline V gene encodes CDR1 SNHLY and CDR2 FYNNEI. Trimming took off 7 bases at V and 5 bases at J, with 18 bases between the two ends. The CDR3, as DNA: TGTGCCAGCACTTCCACGGGGGGCACCAGAAACACCATATATTTT. Translation gives CASTSTGGTRNTIYF.

This chain joins TRBV10-2 and TRBJ2-2, with D possibly being TRBD1 or TRBD2 (6 bases each). CDR3 length: 15 residues. From germline, CDR1 is WSHSY and CDR2 SAAADI. Trimming cost V 2 bases and J 3 bases, with 10 bases left between them. CDR3 in amino acids: CASSEDRRDTGELFF. In DNA form, the CDR3 reads TGCGCCAGCAGTGAGGACAGGAGGGACACCGGGGAGCTGTTTTTT.

This clonotype was counted between two and nine times. The chain combines TRBV20-1 with TRBJ1-4, with D hard to call. The CDR3 is made up of 13 amino acids. V gave up 5 bases and J gave up 0 bases, with 7 bases separating them. Germline lookup yields CDR1 DFQATT and CDR2 SNEGSKA (reference sequence). The CDR3 region is CSAQDTTNEKLFF. The CDR3 DNA follows: TGCAGTGCTCAGGATACAACTAATGAAAAACTGTTTTTT.

This clonotype turned up a few times. The rearrangement joins TRBV7-9 to TRBJ2-6; 7 nucleotides line up with TRBD1. Germline CDR1 reads SEHNR; CDR2 reads FQNEAQ (reference sequence). V lost 5 bases, J lost 2 bases, and 9 bases stayed unmatched. The CDR3 has 17 amino acids. CDR3 in DNA: TGTGCCAGCAGCCACCGGGACAGACGCCCTGGGGCCAACGTCCTGACTTTC. Translating it yields CASSHRDRRPGANVLTF.